This passage covers 21 T cell receptor beta chains from one sample sequenced in a study of post-analysis software for immune sequencing data. Study-wide results and caveats: There were a few TRBV segments more frequent in patients than controls, and TRBV5-6, TRBV5-1 and TRBV20-1 were among them.

TCR beta cDNA libraries had unique molecular identifiers. One entry per CDR3 protein, called by TCRdb with MiXCR from the PCR reads. The sample includes 500,000 to 600,000 distinct CDR3 sequences, roughly 46% of them seen just once. The antigens of these receptors remain unknown. Sequencing was done on a sample of blood. The receptors were sampled from a girl between 10 and 17 years old with multiple sclerosis.

This clonotype has a handful of counts. Relative to the germline gene, one junction end is altered; a read error may explain this. The chain has TRBV10-3 and TRBJ2-6; D is perhaps TRBD1 (6 bases). The CDR3 loop spans 16 amino acids. The germline V gene has CDR1 ENHRY and CDR2 SYGVKD. The CDR3 region is CATSGQPLSGANVLTF. CDR3 in DNA: TGTGCCACCAGTGGACAGCCCCTCTCTGGGGCCAACGTCCTGACTTTC.

This clonotype turned up a few times. The chain combines TRBV3-1 with TRBJ2-1; D might be TRBD2 (6 bases). The germline V and J ends were trimmed by 5 bases and 10 bases, with 12 bases remaining between them. The CDR3 covers 12 residues. CDR1 is LGHDT and CDR2 is YNNKEL in the germline V gene (reference sequence). In nucleotides, the CDR3 is TGTGCCAGCAGCTCTTGGGGGGTCGAGCAGTTCTTC. It specifies CASSSWGVEQFF.

This clonotype was detected a few times. The chain links TRBV12-3 or TRBV12-4 to TRBJ2-1, with TRBD2 matching over 12 bases. The V gene end was trimmed by 5 bases and the J gene end by 4 bases; junction bases not matched to a gene: 9. This CDR3 comprises 17 residues. The CDR3 here is CASSPRTSGASYNEQFF. The CDR3 nucleotides are TGTGCCAGCAGTCCTCGGACTAGCGGGGCTTCATACAATGAGCAGTTCTTC.

The V and J genes are TRBV12-3 or TRBV12-4 and TRBJ1-2, with a tentative D call TRBD1 (5 bases). CDR3 length: 14 residues. The V end lost 7 bases, the J end lost 8 bases, and 20 bases lay between the germline ends. Here the CDR3 DNA reads TGTGCCAGCACCCCTGGGGGGGTGGTAGTCGGCTACACCTTC. Its translation is CASTPGGVVVGYTF.

J is TRBJ1-4 and V is TRBV7-2; no clear D. The germline V gene encodes CDR1 SGHTA and CDR2 FQGNSA. Trimming stripped 3 bases from V and 6 bases from J, with 8 bases between. There are 13 residues in the CDR3. The CDR3, as DNA: TGTGCCAGCAGCTTTTCCGGGGATGAAAAACTGTTTTTT. Protein sequence: CASSFSGDEKLFF. The complete variable domain, with remaining parts taken from reference TRBV7-2 and TRBJ1-4, reads GAGVSQSPSNKVTEKGKDVELRCDPISGHTALYWYRQSLGQGLEFLIYFQGNSAPDKSGLPSDRFSAERTGGSVSTLTIQRTQQEDSAVYLCASSFSGDEKLFFGSGTQLSVL.

The CDR3 DNA reads TGTGCCATCAGTGAACAGGGGGCGAATCCAGGAAACACCATATATTTT. Its translation is CAISEQGANPGNTIYF. The rearrangement joins TRBV10-3 to TRBJ1-3; TRBD1 agrees at 9 bases. Per germline, CDR1 ENHRY and CDR2 SYGVKD. The CDR3 covers 16 residues. The V gene end was trimmed by 3 bases and the J gene end by 4 bases; junction bases not matched to a gene: 7.

The CDR3 DNA sequence: TGCAGTTTTAACCGGGACAACTACGAGCAGTACTTC. Translation: CSFNRDNYEQYF. The chain recombines TRBV20-1 with TRBJ2-7; maybe TRBD1 (6 bases). Deletions cut 8 bases from V and 3 bases from J, with 14 bases between. The CDR3 runs to 12 residues. Germline V gene sequence: CDR1 DFQATT, CDR2 SNEGSKA (reference sequence).

This clonotype was observed a handful of times. This chain uses TRBV29-1 with TRBJ2-5; D might be TRBD2 (6 bases). Germline V gives CDR1 SQVTM, CDR2 ANQGSEA. The CDR3 length is 16 residues. V gave up 0 bases and J gave up 1 base, with 15 bases separating them. CDR3 in amino acids: CSVEDPQRASQETQYF. CDR3 in DNA: TGCAGCGTTGAAGATCCCCAGCGGGCCAGCCAAGAGACCCAGTACTTC.

This clonotype turned up a few times. V usage is TRBV6-5 and J usage is TRBJ2-1; 12 nucleotides align to TRBD2. The length of the CDR3 is 15 residues. The germline CDR1 and CDR2 sequences are MNHEY and SVGAGI. The junction had 2 bases not matched to a gene; V was cut back by 4 bases and J by 4 bases. The CDR3 loop is CASSSGLAGYNEQFF. As DNA, the CDR3 is TGTGCCAGCAGTTCGGGACTAGCGGGTTACAATGAGCAGTTCTTC.

This chain connects TRBV11-2 to TRBJ2-1; maybe TRBD2 (5 bases). Germline V gene sequence: CDR1 SGHAT, CDR2 FQNNGV. V lost 0 bases, J lost 4 bases, and 10 bases lay in between. The CDR3 covers 15 residues. CDR3 loop: CASSLEPGEYNEQFF. The CDR3, as DNA: TGTGCCAGCAGCTTAGAGCCCGGGGAGTACAATGAGCAGTTCTTC.

This clonotype was found once. This chain links TRBV6-4 with TRBJ2-2; perhaps TRBD1 as D (6 bases). CDR3 length equals 13 residues. In germline, CDR1 is MRHNA, CDR2 SNTAGT. V lost 4 bases to trimming and J lost 5 bases, with 8 bases between them. Here the CDR3 reads CASSGRGTGELFF. The DNA for the CDR3 is TGTGCCAGCAGTGGCAGGGGTACCGGGGAGCTGTTTTTT.

This clonotype was seen a few times. The rearrangement uses TRBV6-5 and TRBJ1-5; 8 positions agree with TRBD1. J lost 4 bases, V lost 6 bases, and 8 bases had no gene match. Germline CDR1 is MNHEY and CDR2 is SVGAGI. This CDR3 region has 15 residues. For the CDR3, the DNA is TGTGCCAGCAGCTCCCAGGACAGGGCAAATCAGCCCCAGCATTTT. Protein: CASSSQDRANQPQHF.

This chain links TRBV6-5 with TRBJ2-5, with D perhaps matching TRBD2 (6 bases). Germline-derived CDR1 and CDR2 are MNHEY and SVGAGI. CDR3 size: 15 residues. The V end lost 0 bases, the J end lost 2 bases, and 10 bases lay between the germline ends. For the CDR3, the DNA is TGTGCCAGCAGTTACTCGCGCGGGATTCAAGAGACCCAGTACTTC. Its translation is CASSYSRGIQETQYF.

The rearrangement links TRBV24-1 to TRBJ2-7; D unclear. Trimming stripped 4 bases from V and 9 bases from J, with 15 bases between. Germline CDR1 reads KGHDR; CDR2 reads SFDVKD. The CDR3 has 13 residues. The DNA of the CDR3 is TGTGCCACCAGTGAGGGTCGCACAGATACGCAGTACTTC. Translated, it gives CATSEGRTDTQYF.

The chain uses TRBV12-3 or TRBV12-4 and TRBJ1-2; 8 bases are a match to TRBD1. V trimming: 2 bases; J trimming: 6 bases; junction bases outside the gene matches: 8. The CDR3 runs 15 residues. This chain's CDR3 is CASSLPGTGTDGYTF. CDR3 DNA: TGTGCCAGCAGTTTACCCGGGACAGGTACGGATGGCTACACCTTC.

This clonotype turned up a few times. The chain combines TRBV4-2 with TRBJ2-3; 9 nucleotides agree with TRBD1. After removal of 2 bases from V and 5 bases from J, the junction contained 17 bases not matched to a gene. The CDR3 spans 19 residues. The germline CDR1 and CDR2 sequences are LGHNA and YNFKEQ. Here the CDR3 DNA reads TGTGCCAGCAGCCAAATCTTAGCCGTCGGACAGGGGTTCGGAGATACGCAGTATTTT. Encoded protein: CASSQILAVGQGFGDTQYF.

A few counts support this clonotype. J is TRBJ2-1 and V is TRBV5-1; maybe TRBD1 (7 bases). V gave up 2 bases and J gave up 8 bases, with 14 bases separating them. There are 14 residues in the CDR3. The germline V gene has CDR1 SGHRS and CDR2 YFSETQ. This CDR3 is CASSFQGGMDEQFF. CDR3 nucleotide sequence: TGCGCCAGCAGCTTTCAGGGGGGTATGGATGAGCAGTTCTTC.

V and J are TRBV10-3 and TRBJ1-1; D is perhaps TRBD1 (5 bases). This CDR3 has 15 amino acids. Trimming removed 0 bases from V and 3 bases from J, with 11 bases in between. Germline lookup yields CDR1 ENHRY and CDR2 SYGVKD. CDR3 coding DNA: TGTGCCATCAGTGAGTCACCAGGGATGGACACTGAAGCTTTCTTT. Its protein is CAISESPGMDTEAFF.

The J gene is TRBJ2-1, the V gene TRBV3-1, with D possibly TRBD1 on 5 matching bases. The CDR3 loop spans 17 amino acids. Trimming cost V 0 bases and J 0 bases, with 12 bases left between them. CDR1 and CDR2 (germline): LGHDT, YNNKEL (reference sequence). In nucleotides, the CDR3 is TGTGCCAGCAGCCAAGAAGACAGCCCCGTCTCCTACAATGAGCAGTTCTTC. This sequence encodes CASSQEDSPVSYNEQFF.

This chain connects TRBV12-3 or TRBV12-4 to TRBJ1-1, with D unresolved. V was pared by 5 bases and J by 4 bases, with 14 bases between. The CDR3 covers 14 residues. The chain's CDR3 is CASSLSGGGTEAFF. CDR3 in DNA: TGTGCCAGCAGTCTCTCAGGAGGCGGCACTGAAGCTTTCTTT.

CDR3 bases: TGCGCCAGCAGCCAAGGACAGAGGTTGAACTATGGCTACACCTTC. This codes for CASSQGQRLNYGYTF. This chain links TRBV4-1 with TRBJ1-2; the D gene is possibly TRBD1 (5 bases). Trimming left V 1 base short and J 2 bases short, with 11 bases between. Germline CDR1 is MGHRA and CDR2 is YSYEKL. CDR3 size: 15 residues.